This TCR beta chain was profiled in a study of cytomegalovirus exposure and HLA in healthy donors (dated by TCRdb to about 2017). For the wider study: An earlier analysis of approximately 640 of the donors reported about 250 Gb of sequence data and some 120 million unique TCR beta sequences from roughly 200 million T cells. The number of typed donors differed by locus: about 620-630 for A, B, C, DRB1 and DQB1; approximately 530 for DQA1; some 590 for DPA1; and some 470 for DPB1. On average, roughly 250,000 unique TCR beta nucleotide sequences were sequenced per donor among a few hundred genotyped donors of the cohort, with roughly 18% of those sequences being non-productive. Besides the first cohort of 550 to 750 subjects, a separate validation cohort made up of roughly 120 different subjects was used. The aim of the study was to test whether cataloging public T cell receptors could identify signatures of past pathogen exposure. An earlier analysis of some 500 of the donors applied high-throughput TCR beta sequencing to assess whether each TCR beta V gene segment acted as functional or pseudogenic. A later analysis re-examined previously published TCR beta repertoires from 610 or so donors and added high-resolution HLA genotyping to investigate patterns of TCR occurrence. Class I and class II HLA loci were covered by the typing at four-digit resolution. The genetic ancestry cluster associated with self-reported Caucasian donors included over 65% of the 300 to 400 genotyped donors. In the later analysis, no new phenotypic data were used to find candidate immune exposures; instead, reliance was placed on TCR beta sequences and their occurrence across donors. Every repertoire in the discovery cohort had been generated on one and the same sequencing platform. Donor age, sex, ethnicity and CMV serostatus were compiled together with the repertoire data. Using immunosequencing, the study profiled T cell repertoires from some 670 subjects and related those repertoires to cytomegalovirus serostatus. An early release covering around 630 HLA-typed donors comprised 250 to 350 gigabases of sequencing data and tens of millions of unique TCR sequences. Roughly 5 DR-DQ haplotypes were handled as single units for association and clustering, since linkage in the cohort was strong. Genome-wide SNP genotypes for about 55% of the 666 donors were used in a later genetic analysis, which treated that subset as a discovery cohort. To predict cytomegalovirus infection status, the study brought together high-throughput TCR immunosequencing, statistical association of individual TCRs with disease status, and machine learning. The paper as a whole reports these results and caveats: Cytomegalovirus status was reported to be diagnosed by the classifier with high specificity and sensitivity in both the original and validation cohorts. Broadly in line with IMGT annotations, most TCR beta V segments showed up in productive rearrangements about 87% or about 30% of the time in an earlier analysis of around 550 of the donors. Across donors, most TCR sequences were observed very rarely, whereas some public TCRs were present in many individuals. In the study, around 150 TCR beta chains were listed as associated with cytomegalovirus. According to the authors, the approach could potentially be generalized to other disease states and immunological phenotypes. In a later analysis, HLA-associated TCR beta chains showed more clonal expansion and lower generation probabilities than non-associated chains that were equally common. In vitro tests confirmed that a few of the cytomegalovirus-associated TCR beta chains recognize cytomegalovirus antigens. Several of the top co-occurrence clusters appeared to be linked to parvovirus B19, influenza, CMV and Epstein-Barr virus, according to a later analysis. In a later analysis, the rate of TCR association differed among HLA loci, with DRB1 alleles having the most associated TCRs and HLA-C alleles having the fewest. According to a later analysis, most CMV-associated TCR beta chains appeared to be HLA-restricted, and the HLA associations seemed to be driven largely by CMV exposure. Some IMGT-functional V segments, including TRBV6-2 and TRBV6-3, could not be told apart with the 87-base-pair reads, so those segments were excluded. Roughly uniform sequencing depth across donors was assumed in presence/absence analyses, although this assumption may not hold. In a later genetic analysis, a missense DCLRE1C variant was associated with V-gene and J-gene trimming of TCR beta chains, and the association was replicated in an independent cohort. A cluster of highly shared sequence variants was judged likely to be a technical artifact of the sequencing pipeline. Because counts were too low, roughly 18 rarely observed V segments, including chromosome 9 orphons, were left out of the earlier analysis of 587 of the donors. According to a later genetic analysis, donors in an Asian-associated ancestry cluster had fewer N-insertions in productive TCRs than the approximately 670-donor mean. When HLA alleles, especially DR and DQ, strongly co-occurred, attributing TCR associations to individual alleles was difficult. A further reported finding was that TCR beta sequences accurately predicted the HLA-A and HLA-B alleles for most subjects in the first cohort. Because HLA typing was missing for some donors at each locus, association tests included only the typed subset. Immune exposure information for the cohort was limited to CMV serostatus. Correlated functional status among segregating V segments might reflect linkage disequilibrium, but an unknown experimental factor could not be ruled out. Specific HLA alleles were associated with more than 15,000 TCR beta sequences at a false discovery rate of 0.05 in a later analysis. The cohort was sequenced for TCR beta chains only, and without alpha or paired-chain data the features that could be detected were limited.

Remarks on this clone: This receptor's antigen is unknown. Per-base qualities were not stored, and no clone one base away is much larger.

In total, 630 or so healthy bone marrow donors made up the cohort. All cohort members were sampled while nominally healthy, although unrecorded immune exposures were likely present. The donor was CMV seropositive and belonged to the group of 250 to 300 seropositive cohort members. A peripheral blood sample was provided by each donor, and peripheral blood mononuclear cells were used for TCR beta sequencing. The Qiagen DNeasy Blood Extraction Kit was used to extract genomic DNA from the blood cell samples. The library was obtained by the immunoSEQ multiplex PCR assay. For the multiplex PCR, a mixture combining 60 forward primers for TCR Vbeta segments and 13 reverse primers for TCR Jbeta segments was used. The CDR3 region of rearranged TCR beta genes was amplified from genomic DNA with a multiplex PCR assay. Amplified TCR beta libraries were sequenced as 87-base-pair reads on the Illumina HiSeq System. As for the authors' bioinformatics: In a later analysis, some 80 million unique TCR beta chains were counted across the 650 to 750 repertoires, and approximately 9.9 million of these chains were shared by at least two donors. A nearest-neighbor algorithm error-corrected the raw reads and collapsed the reads into unique sequences, merging closely related sequences to remove PCR and sequencing errors. To assign V, D and J gene segments, CDR3 sequences were aligned to IMGT reference sequences. Each retained sequence needed at least a six-nucleotide match to both a V gene segment and a J gene segment. A rearrangement was called productive if the CDR3 had no stop codons and remained in frame with V and J, and every other rearrangement was called non-productive. CDR3 was defined by IMGT convention, running from the second conserved V-encoded cysteine to the conserved J-encoded phenylalanine. The earlier analysis of a few hundred of the donors excluded sequences that lacked an unambiguous match to a single V gene segment. In an earlier analysis of some 590 of the donors, V segments were called functional above 56.7% productive rearrangements and were called segregating when the between-donor standard deviation exceeded 5%. A statistical classification framework was built to diagnose cytomegalovirus status from the catalog of TCR beta chain sequences. In a later analysis, TCR nucleotide sequences were compared against IMGT/GENE-DB human TR gene sequences so that V and J genes could be assigned. Using the TCRdist pipeline, a later analysis assigned CDR3 sequences along with most-parsimonious VDJ recombination scenarios. In a later analysis, each TCR beta chain was defined by its CDR3 amino acid sequence together with its V-gene family, and reads lacking a unique V-gene family were excluded. As a way to deal with suspected cross-contamination and a sequencing artifact, a later analysis dropped hundreds of nucleotide sequences that were highly shared and had low generation probability. In a later analysis, a clonal expansion index was calculated for each public chain from normalized within-repertoire ranks of inferred template counts. In a later analysis, generation probabilities were computed using a VDJ recombination model fitted to out-of-frame rearrangements, and the results were checked against IGoR. Hypergeometric tests were used in a later analysis to score TCR-TCR, TCR-HLA and TCR-CMV co-occurrence, with a repertoire-size bias correction applied to the TCR pairs. In a later analysis, false discovery rates were estimated by permuting HLA or CMV assignments 20 times. In a later analysis, co-occurring TCRs were grouped with DBSCAN, and TCRdist sequence similarity was added when clustering was performed within HLA-allele-positive subsets. Repertoires with fewer than 30,000 or more than 120,000 public chains were left out of co-occurrence clustering, as were four to six repertoires with anomalous nucleotide sharing. In TCRdb, the immuneACCESS table is reduced to in-frame sequences with V and J assigned. These tables do not hold every clone; where another copy was compared, an unresolved V gene accounts for under half, and the others remain unexplained. V and J calls and clone size follow that table, whereas D and trimming were derived from the DNA. This sample holds about 63,000 clones; around 68% were observed only once. The ten biggest clones cover roughly 25% of the sample.

According to the germline V gene, CDR1 reads MNHEY and CDR2 reads SVGAGI. Measured from the cysteine to the phenylalanine, the CDR3 is 15 residues long. Kept here is only the CDR3 DNA, which spans 45 bases and is read in frame from base 1. V gives up 2 bases and J gives up 1 base, and the segment between their germline ends measures 10 bases. The specimen was PBMCs. In this chain, TRBV6-5 is recombined with TRBJ2-3; the D gene is perhaps TRBD2, on 5 matching bases. The origin of this receptor is a man aged 45 to 65 in good health and CMV-seropositive. The nucleotide sequence reads as follows: TGTGCCAGCAGTTACGAGGGCCAGCGCACAGATACGCAGTATTTT. Translated, this is CASSYEGQRTDTQYF.